The following is a T cell receptor (beta chain) sequence with its context. This sample is drawn from a study of blood T cell repertoires in COVID-19. Study overall: Sample material is recorded as cDNA or gDNA derived from T cells, B-cell-depleted T cells, or PBMCs.

In terms of age and location, participants ranged from about 18 to 100 years and lived in about two dozen US areas. Assignment of participants to cohorts was predicated upon participant-reported clinical history. Among Cohort 3 donors, those recovered had two negative PCRs, clearance, or symptom resolution. J gave up 4 bases and V 5 bases, and 7 bases lay outside the gene matches. This CDR3 spans 15 amino acids. Germline V CDR1 and CDR2: MNHEY, SVGAGI. Produced via immunoSEQ multiplex PCR; TCRdb's table is partial and in-frame only. The sample includes approximately 440,000 clones, around 90% of them seen just once.

V usage is TRBV6-5 and J usage is TRBJ1-2, with 10 bases lining up with TRBD1. Source material: PBMCs or T cells enriched from blood (not recorded which). This TCR was sampled from a woman between 18 and 29 years old who had recovered from COVID-19. The CDR3 nucleotides read TGTGCCAGCAGTCCCGGGACAGGGGAGGGCTATGGCTACACCTTC. Its translation is CASSPGTGEGYGYTF.